The 15 T cell receptor beta chains below were found in one sample sequenced in a study of shared clonotypes between healthy human individuals. Data came from immunoSEQ multiplex PCR; TCRdb stores just in-frame clones and leaves some out. The table has about 1.5 million clones, more than 95% seen once. Source material: naive CD4+ T cells sorted from blood. Noted subset: CD45RA+ positively selected. All receptors derive from a young man in good health.

With respect to this clone: Other nucleotide sequences in the sample specify the same CDR3. V is TRBV18 and J is TRBJ2-7; maybe TRBD2 (6 bases). The CDR3 contains 12 residues. The germline V gene has CDR1 KGHSH and CDR2 LQKENI. Trimming took 2 bases from V and 6 from J, leaving 8 bases between them. This CDR3 is CASSPGGAEQYF. As DNA, the CDR3 is TGTGCCAGCTCACCAGGAGGGGCCGAGCAGTACTTC.

This chain uses TRBV6-5 with TRBJ1-5; D is ambiguous. CDR1 and CDR2 from the germline V gene are MNHEY and SVGAGI. Trimming took 9 bases from V and 1 from J, leaving 13 bases between them. CDR3 length: 14 amino acids. CDR3 residues: CASRGTPSNQPQHF. In nucleotides, the CDR3 is TGTGCCAGTCGAGGAACCCCGAGCAATCAGCCCCAGCATTTT.

This clone was observed once. The chain combines TRBV23-1 with TRBJ2-7, with 8 bases aligning to TRBD1. TRBV23-1 is labeled an ORF, and its function is uncertain. CDR3 size: 16 residues. The trim removed 2 bases at V and 4 bases at J, leaving 10 bases unmatched. DNA for the CDR3: TGCGCCAGCAGTCAACGGCAGGGGGCTATGGAGTACGAGCAGTACTTC. It translates to CASSQRQGAMEYEQYF.

V is TRBV11-3 and J is TRBJ2-1; TRBD2 matches at 16 bases. Germline V gene lookup returns CDR1 SGHNT and CDR2 YENEEA. The CDR3 totals 16 residues. Germline trimming cut 5 bases from V and 8 bases from J; bases unmatched to any gene: 6. The CDR3 region has the DNA TGTGCCAGCAGCCCAGGGACTAGCGGGAGGGTGGATGAGCAGTTCTTC. It codes for CASSPGTSGRVDEQFF.

The rearrangement uses TRBV7-9 and TRBJ2-7, with 8 bases lining up with TRBD1. Trimming cost V 5 bases and J 6 bases; bases outside gene matches: 3. In germline, CDR1 is SEHNR, CDR2 FQNEAQ (reference sequence). This CDR3 has 12 amino acids. CDR3 in amino acids: CASSVTGAEQYF. CDR3 DNA: TGTGCCAGCAGCGTGACAGGGGCCGAGCAGTACTTC.

The chain recombines TRBV5-1 with TRBJ1-1; D remains ambiguous. Germline CDR1 is SGHRS and CDR2 is YFSETQ. The CDR3 runs 17 residues. The V end was cut by 0 bases, the J end by 3 bases, with 18 bases between. CDR3 nucleotides: TGCGCCAGCAGCTTGGGTTTGACATTTGTGTTGGACACTGAAGCTTTCTTT. Protein product: CASSLGLTFVLDTEAFF.

The chain has TRBV19 and TRBJ2-4; TRBD1 might be the D (5 bases). The CDR3 has 17 amino acids. Trimming took off 4 bases at V and 0 bases at J, with 16 bases between the two ends. Germline V gene lookup returns CDR1 LNHDA and CDR2 SQIVND (reference sequence). For the CDR3, the DNA is TGTGCCAGTAGTACAATAGACAGTACACTAGCCAAAAACATTCAGTACTTC. Residues: CASSTIDSTLAKNIQYF.

The chain employs TRBV18 and TRBJ1-5, with 9 bases fitting TRBD1. The V gene end was trimmed by 4 bases and the J gene end by 5 bases; junction bases not matched to a gene: 9. The germline V gene encodes CDR1 KGHSH and CDR2 LQKENI. The CDR3 has 16 amino acids. In DNA, the CDR3 is TGTGCCAGCTCACTGAGGGACAGGGCGTTACATCAGCCCCAGCATTTT. Its protein is CASSLRDRALHQPQHF.

The rearrangement uses TRBV7-9 and TRBJ2-1; TRBD1 or TRBD2 may be the D gene (6 bases each). CDR1 and CDR2 (germline): SEHNR, FQNEAQ (reference sequence). The CDR3 contains 12 residues. This chain's CDR3 is CTVEGDYNEQFF. CDR3 coding DNA: TGTACAGTGGAGGGGGACTACAATGAGCAGTTCTTC.

The genes are TRBV6-5 and TRBJ2-1; TRBD1 matches 8 bases. J gave up 5 bases and V 6 bases, and 9 bases lay outside the gene matches. The CDR3 sequence is 15 residues long. Germline CDR1 reads MNHEY; CDR2 reads SVGAGI. This CDR3 is CASSPGTGRNNEQFF. The CDR3 DNA reads as TGTGCCAGCAGCCCGGGGACAGGTCGGAACAATGAGCAGTTCTTC.

This chain links TRBV5-5 with TRBJ1-2, with 7 bases identical to TRBD1. J lost 9 bases, V lost 4 bases, and 18 bases had no gene match. The CDR3 is made up of 16 amino acids. From germline, CDR1 is SGHKS and CDR2 YYEKEE (reference sequence). DNA of the CDR3: TGTGCCAGCAGCGCAAGGGCGACAGGGTGGGATGCTCGCTACACCTTC. It yields the protein CASSARATGWDARYTF.

This clone came up once. This chain connects TRBV5-4 to TRBJ2-7, with no clear D. Deletions cut 4 bases from V and 2 bases from J, with 10 bases between. This CDR3 has 13 amino acids. Germline values: CDR1 SGHNT, CDR2 YYREEE (reference sequence). CDR3 protein: CASSQVMPYEQYF. CDR3 DNA sequence: TGTGCCAGCAGCCAAGTCATGCCCTACGAGCAGTACTTC.

The V call is TRBV5-6, the J call TRBJ2-5; D is ambiguous. V was cut by 2 bases and J by 6 bases, with 5 bases left in between. The germline CDR1 and CDR2 sequences are SGHDT and YYEEEE. The CDR3 contains 11 residues. As DNA, the CDR3 is TGTGCCAGCAGCTTCGGTCAGACCCAGTACTTC. Translating gives CASSFGQTQYF. Full variable domain (remainder filled in from reference TRBV5-6 and TRBJ2-5): DAGVTQSPTHLIKTRGQQVTLRCSPKSGHDTVSWYQQALGQGPQFIFQYYEEEERQRGNFPDRFSGHQFPNYSSELNVNALLLGDSALYLCASSFGQTQYFGPGTRLLVL.

The chain is built from TRBV29-1 and TRBJ1-2, with D unresolved. Germline CDR1 is SQVTM and CDR2 is ANQGSEA. V lost 5 bases to trimming and J lost 7 bases, with 8 bases between them. This CDR3 contains 10 residues. CDR3 nucleotides: TGCAGCGTTCATTACGGTGGCTACACCTTC. Translated, it gives CSVHYGGYTF. Full variable domain (rest looked up from reference TRBV29-1 and TRBJ1-2): SAVISQKPSRDICQRGTSLTIQCQVDSQVTMMFWYRQQPGQSLTLIATANQGSEATYESGFVIDKFPISRPNLTFSTLTVSNMSPEDSSIYLCSVHYGGYTFGSGTRLTVV.

This chain joins TRBV5-6 and TRBJ2-1; 8 nucleotides match TRBD2. Unmatched junction bases numbered 11, after V lost 0 bases and J lost 9 bases. The CDR3 extends over 16 amino acids. The germline V gene encodes CDR1 SGHDT and CDR2 YYEEEE. The CDR3 protein is CASSLVVVAGGGEQFF. The CDR3 region has the DNA TGTGCCAGCAGCTTGGTGGTTGTGGCGGGAGGAGGTGAGCAGTTCTTC.